Below are 18 T cell receptor beta chains sequenced from a single sample in a study of OX40 agonist ivuxolimab in advanced cancers. The protocol was immunoSEQ multiplex PCR, while the TCRdb copy is restricted to in-frame clones and leaves out a portion. The sample includes roughly 59,000 clones, more than 85% of them seen just once. The specimen comprised CD4+ or CD8+ T cells sorted from blood, sampled in a trial of the OX40 agonist ivuxolimab. The receptors come from an adult with an advanced solid tumor such as melanoma, head and neck, liver or kidney cancer.

V gene TRBV27 combines with J gene TRBJ1-5, with a possible D match to TRBD1 (5 bases). The CDR3 consists of 15 residues. Trimming removed 0 bases from V and 2 bases from J, with 8 bases in between. Germline V gene data show CDR1 as MNHEY and CDR2 as SMNVEV (reference sequence). The CDR3 loop reads CASSLSFRGNQPQHF. The DNA for the CDR3 is TGTGCCAGCAGTTTATCGTTCAGGGGCAATCAGCCCCAGCATTTT.

This clone was found a few times. CDR3 sequence (DNA): TGTGCCATACGAATGAACACTGAAGCTTTCTTT. The encoded protein is CAIRMNTEAFF. The chain couples TRBV19 to TRBJ1-1, with unresolved D. V lost 10 bases to trimming and J lost 0 bases, with 6 bases between them. The CDR3 is made up of 11 amino acids. Germline CDR1 and CDR2: LNHDA and SQIVND (reference sequence).

The genes are TRBV7-2 and TRBJ1-5; no clear D. Germline lookup yields CDR1 SGHTA and CDR2 FQGNSA. The CDR3 contains 17 residues. The germline V and J ends were trimmed by 0 bases and 0 bases, with 12 bases remaining between them. This chain's CDR3 is CASSLAKSQYSNQPQHF. The CDR3 DNA sequence: TGTGCCAGCAGCTTAGCAAAGAGCCAGTATAGCAATCAGCCCCAGCATTTT.

With regard to this clone: At one of its ends the junction is not consistent with the germline gene, which may arise from a read error. The genes are TRBV4-1 and TRBJ2-1; D gene ambiguous. The CDR3 spans 13 residues. The V gene's germline CDR1 is MGHRA and CDR2 YSYEKL. The CDR3 DNA follows: TGCGCCAGCAGCCAAGTCCTCCCGGGTCCCCAGATCTTC. Residues: CASSQVLPGPQIF.

V and J are TRBV19 and TRBJ2-7; 7 bases are shared with TRBD2. The V and J ends lost 2 bases and 4 bases, in that order; junction bases with no gene match: 11. Germline CDR1 LNHDA, CDR2 SQIVND (reference sequence). There are 16 residues in the CDR3. For the CDR3, the DNA is TGTGCCAGTAGTATATCCTCTAGCGGCGTCGTTTACGAGCAGTACTTC. Its translation is CASSISSSGVVYEQYF.

The chain couples TRBV29-1 to TRBJ1-2, with TRBD1 matching over 8 bases. V trimming: 1 base; J trimming: 6 bases; junction bases outside the gene matches: 4. The CDR3 covers 13 residues. Per the germline V gene, CDR1 is SQVTM and CDR2 is ANQGSEA. CDR3 amino acids: CSVEVAGGHGYTF. The DNA for the CDR3 is TGCAGCGTTGAAGTGGCAGGGGGCCATGGCTACACCTTC.

The chain combines TRBV6-6 with TRBJ2-3; 8 bases fit TRBD1. The CDR3 is 14 amino acids. Germline V gene sequence: CDR1 MNHNY, CDR2 SVGAGI (reference sequence). V trimming: 8 bases; J trimming: 0 bases; junction bases outside the gene matches: 4. CDR3 coding DNA: TGTGCCAGCGGCGGACAGGGAAGCACAGATACGCAGTATTTT. Translated, it gives CASGGQGSTDTQYF.

V gene TRBV5-4 combines with J gene TRBJ1-5, with D hard to call. The germline CDR1 and CDR2 sequences are SGHNT and YYREEE (reference sequence). V was shortened by 0 bases and J by 7 bases, with 8 bases between the two germline ends. This CDR3 is 13 amino acids long. The CDR3 region has the DNA TGTGCCAGCAGCTTGGGGTTAGGGCAGCCCCAGCATTTT. Its protein product is CASSLGLGQPQHF.

This clone came up a few times. This chain joins TRBV4-1 and TRBJ2-7; maybe TRBD1 (6 bases). CDR1 and CDR2 (germline): MGHRA, YSYEKL. Trimming left V 0 bases short and J 4 bases short, with 19 bases between. The CDR3 runs 17 residues. The CDR3 loop reads CASSQEYGDRNFYEQYF. DNA of the CDR3: TGCGCCAGCAGCCAAGAGTATGGAGACAGGAACTTTTACGAGCAGTACTTC.

The V and J genes are TRBV19 and TRBJ1-4; D gene unclear. The CDR3 has 13 residues. The germline V gene encodes CDR1 LNHDA and CDR2 SQIVND (reference sequence). The ends were cut back, 4 bases at V and 7 bases at J, with 10 bases in the middle. The chain's CDR3 is CASSTLSAEKLFF. CDR3 DNA: TGTGCCAGTAGTACCCTTTCGGCTGAAAAACTGTTTTTT.

The chain couples TRBV7-9 to TRBJ1-1; no definite D call. The CDR3 has 13 amino acids. Germline CDR1 SEHNR, CDR2 FQNEAQ (reference sequence). Between the trimmed V and J ends, which lost 0 bases and 8 bases, there was a span of 10 bases. This chain's CDR3 is CASSLAGTQEAFF. The DNA of the CDR3 is TGTGCCAGCAGCTTAGCCGGCACCCAAGAAGCTTTCTTT. Together with reference TRBV7-9 and TRBJ1-1, the CDR3 gives the full variable domain: DTGVSQNPRHKITKRGQNVTFRCDPISEHNRLYWYRQTLGQGPEFLTYFQNEAQLEKSRLLSDRFSAERPKGSFSTLEIQRTEQGDSAMYLCASSLAGTQEAFFGQGTRLTVV.

This clone was recorded only once. The chain has TRBV19 and TRBJ2-1, with unresolved D. The ends were cut back, 2 bases at V and 10 bases at J, with 9 bases in the middle. CDR1 and CDR2 (germline): LNHDA, SQIVND (reference sequence). This CDR3 has 12 amino acids. The CDR3 spells CASSITALEQFF. CDR3 bases: TGTGCCAGTAGTATAACCGCACTCGAGCAGTTCTTC.

The V and J genes are TRBV6-6 and TRBJ2-7; D uncertain. The CDR3 has 11 residues. V lost 0 bases and J 7 bases, leaving 4 bases between the germline ends. CDR1 and CDR2 from the germline V gene are MNHNY and SVGAGI (reference sequence). CDR3 sequence (DNA): TGTGCCAGCAGTTACTCGGGGGAGCAGTACTTC. It yields the protein CASSYSGEQYF.

This clone has just one count. Here the CDR3 DNA reads TGTGCCAGCAGTTACACAGCAGGGTTGGCAGATACGCAGTATTTT. Amino acid sequence: CASSYTAGLADTQYF. V is TRBV6-6 and J is TRBJ2-3, with a weak D call TRBD1 (5 bases). In germline, CDR1 is MNHNY, CDR2 SVGAGI (reference sequence). CDR3 length: 15 residues. Trimming stripped 2 bases from V and 4 bases from J, with 13 bases between.

The chain couples TRBV9 to TRBJ2-3, with D possibly TRBD1 on 5 matching bases. The CDR3 has 17 amino acids. Germline loops: CDR1 SGDLS, CDR2 YYNGEE. The V end lost 3 bases, the J end lost 0 bases, and 17 bases lay between the germline ends. CDR3 loop: CASSGQLGAPSTDTQYF. CDR3 in DNA: TGTGCCAGCAGCGGCCAGCTAGGGGCCCCTAGCACAGATACGCAGTATTTT.

The rearrangement uses TRBV9 and TRBJ2-7; no reliable D call. The germline gives CDR1 SGDLS, CDR2 YYNGEE. The CDR3 is 12 amino acids. The V end lost 2 bases, the J end lost 2 bases, and 5 bases lay between the germline ends. The CDR3 DNA is TGTGCCAGCAGCGTCCTTCCCTACGAGCAGTACTTC. Translated: CASSVLPYEQYF.

The chain recombines TRBV12-5 with TRBJ2-2; unclear D gene. Trimming took off 3 bases at V and 2 bases at J, with 1 base between the two ends. Germline V lookup: CDR1 LGHNT, CDR2 FRNRAP. CDR3 size: 12 residues. CDR3 sequence (DNA): TGTGCTAGTGGTTTAAACACCGGGGAGCTGTTTTTT. Residues: CASGLNTGELFF.

The chain joins TRBV2 to TRBJ2-3; TRBD1 is a possible D gene (6 bases). The CDR3 length is 15 residues. The germline V gene encodes CDR1 SNHLY and CDR2 FYNNEI. With 10 bases removed from V and 1 base from J, the gap between germline ends came to 18 bases. The CDR3, as DNA: TGTGCCAACCCCCTCCTTTCAGGGGGCACAGATACGCAGTATTTT. This translates into CANPLLSGGTDTQYF.